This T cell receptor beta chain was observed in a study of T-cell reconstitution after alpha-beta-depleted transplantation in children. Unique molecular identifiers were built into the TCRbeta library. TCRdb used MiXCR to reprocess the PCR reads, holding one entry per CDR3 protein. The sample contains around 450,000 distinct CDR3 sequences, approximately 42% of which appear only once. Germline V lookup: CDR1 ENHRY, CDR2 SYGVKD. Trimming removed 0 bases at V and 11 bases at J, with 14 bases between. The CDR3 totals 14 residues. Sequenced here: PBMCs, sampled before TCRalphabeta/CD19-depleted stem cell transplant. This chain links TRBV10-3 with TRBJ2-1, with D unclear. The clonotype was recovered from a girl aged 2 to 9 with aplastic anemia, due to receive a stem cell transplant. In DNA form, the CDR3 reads TGTGCCATCAGTGAGTCGCCCAGAGCTTCACAGCAGTTCTTC. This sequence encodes CAISESPRASQQFF.